This TCR beta chain was retrieved from a study of CDR3 diversity in severe acne. TCRdb ran MiXCR on the PCR reads and lists one entry per CDR3 protein. Of 79,000 or so distinct CDR3 sequences in the sample, 45% to 50% were seen once. This CDR3 region has 16 residues. Germline V CDR1 and CDR2: SGHTA, FQGNSA. J was trimmed by 6 bases and V by 3 bases; bases with no gene match: 7. The sequencing sample was made of blood. This TCR was recovered from a male donor with severe acne vulgaris. The chain joins TRBV7-2 to TRBJ2-7; 14 nucleotides match TRBD2. CDR3 loop: CASSLGGLAGEVEQYF. For the CDR3, the DNA is TGTGCCAGCAGCTTGGGGGGACTAGCGGGAGAAGTCGAGCAGTACTTC.